The clone carrying this TCR beta chain was counted a single time. These data originate in a study of blood T cell repertoires in COVID-19. Study-wide context: Researchers got acute and convalescent COVID-19 samples from the United States, Italy and Spain. T cells, B-cell-depleted T cells, or PBMCs supplied cDNA or gDNA.

Methods used by the authors: Estimated nucleated cell counts came from reference gene primer amplification. Method: immunoSEQ multiplex PCR; TCRdb's copy keeps in-frame clones and lacks some. V and J calls and clone size follow that table, whereas D and trimming were derived from the DNA. The sample lists about 120,000 clones, 75% to 85% occurring once. This CDR3 contains 14 residues. The germline gives CDR1 SEHNR, CDR2 FQNEAQ (reference sequence). The trim removed 5 bases at V and 3 bases at J, leaving 5 bases unmatched. The rearrangement uses TRBV7-9 and TRBJ2-3; 7 bases agree with TRBD1. The sample comprised peripheral blood. This TCR derives from a woman aged 80 or older with acute or convalescent COVID-19. The CDR3, as DNA: TGTGCCAGCAGCCTGACAGGGAAGACAGATACGCAGTATTTT. Protein sequence: CASSLTGKTDTQYF.